This T cell receptor beta chain was sequenced for a study of blood T cell repertoires in COVID-19. Study-level background: Sources were T cells, B-cell-depleted T cells, or PBMCs; the material itself was cDNA or gDNA.

The germline V gene encodes CDR1 KGHDR and CDR2 SFDVKD. This CDR3 contains 15 residues. Trimming left V 7 bases short and J 0 bases short, with 13 bases between. Original analysis: Amplifying reference gene primers gave estimates of nucleated cell counts. Sequencing used immunoSEQ multiplex PCR; TCRdb keeps in-frame clones, though not all of them. V and J calls and clone size are copied from that table; D and trimming were computed from the DNA. The data hold about 50,000 clones, with about 84% observed a single time. The TCR comes from a woman between 55 and 75 years old with acute or convalescent COVID-19. The specimen sequenced was peripheral blood. V usage is TRBV24-1 and J usage is TRBJ2-3; maybe TRBD2 (6 bases). The CDR3 DNA is TGTGCCACCAGAGATAGCGGAGACAGCACAGATACGCAGTATTTT. Protein: CATRDSGDSTDTQYF.